This passage covers 32 T cell receptor beta chains from one sample sequenced in a study of CD8 T cells in Susac syndrome. Random hexamers were used to reverse transcribe roughly 0.5 to 1 ug of RNA. TCRdb used MiXCR to reprocess the immunoSEQ multiplex PCR reads, holding one entry per CDR3 protein. The data show 95,000 to 150,000 distinct CDR3 sequences, with 96% seen just once and 0.13% to 0.15% held by the top ten. Material for sequencing was CD4+ T cells from PBMCs. These receptors were obtained from a human donor with Susac syndrome.

The V gene is TRBV4-2, the J gene TRBJ2-5; 8 bases are shared with TRBD2. J gave up 4 bases and V 1 base, and 8 bases lay outside the gene matches. Germline CDR1 LGHNA, CDR2 YNFKEQ. The CDR3 is 16 amino acids. The CDR3 is CASSQVSAGVRETQYF. In DNA form, the CDR3 reads TGTGCCAGCAGCCAAGTTTCAGCGGGAGTACGAGAGACCCAGTACTTC.

This chain connects TRBV3-1 to TRBJ2-1; D is unclear. Germline V CDR1 and CDR2: LGHDT, YNNKEL (reference sequence). This CDR3 has 13 amino acids. With 3 bases removed from V and 12 bases from J, the gap between germline ends came to 15 bases. CDR3 nucleotide sequence: TGTGCCAGCAGCCAGCCGGCGGCCCAGAGGCAGTTCTTC. Translating it yields CASSQPAAQRQFF.

CDR3 region: CATRGSGNTIYF. The CDR3 DNA follows: TGTGCCACCAGGGGCAGCGGAAACACCATATATTTT. V and J are TRBV15 and TRBJ1-3, with D unresolved. This CDR3 spans 12 amino acids. Trimming pared 6 bases from V and 4 bases from J, leaving 7 bases between. Germline V CDR1 and CDR2: LNHNV, YYDKDF (reference sequence).

V and J are TRBV25-1 and TRBJ2-5; D is perhaps TRBD1 (6 bases). V shed 7 bases and J shed 5 bases, with 11 bases lying between them. The CDR3 is 12 residues long. Per the germline V gene, CDR1 is MGHDK and CDR2 is SYGVNS. The CDR3 region has the DNA TGTGCCAGCAAGTCAACAGGGGAGACCCAGTACTTC. Protein: CASKSTGETQYF.

This sequence joins TRBV30 and TRBJ2-1; 10 bases map to TRBD1. Germline loops: CDR1 GTSNPN, CDR2 SVGIG (reference sequence). This CDR3 has 13 amino acids. J lost 8 bases, V lost 5 bases, and 6 bases had no gene match. The CDR3 region has the DNA TGTGCCTGGGGGACAGGGGTGAAGGATGAGCAGTTCTTC. Translating gives CAWGTGVKDEQFF.

This rearrangement joins TRBV27 to TRBJ2-3, with D unresolved. V lost 8 bases and J lost 5, with 11 bases in between. Germline V gene sequence: CDR1 MNHEY, CDR2 SMNVEV (reference sequence). This CDR3 has 12 residues. This CDR3 reads CASSNRLDTQYF. The CDR3 coding sequence is TGTGCCAGCTCCAACCGCCTAGATACGCAGTATTTT.

This chain links TRBV4-2 with TRBJ2-3; 14 bases are shared with TRBD2. Germline values: CDR1 LGHNA, CDR2 YNFKEQ. The trim removed 2 bases at V and 4 bases at J, leaving 5 bases unmatched. This CDR3 is built from 17 residues. The CDR3: CASSQRGLAGGSDTQYF. Written as DNA, the CDR3 is TGTGCCAGCAGCCAACGAGGACTAGCGGGAGGATCAGATACGCAGTATTTT.

The genes are TRBV9 and TRBJ2-4, with 7 bases identical to TRBD1. CDR3 size: 14 residues. Germline lookup yields CDR1 SGDLS and CDR2 YYNGEE. V lost 3 bases, J lost 9 bases, and 9 bases stayed unmatched. The DNA of the CDR3 is TGTGCCAGCAGCGCCCCCGGCCGGGACAGCATTCAGTACTTC. Protein: CASSAPGRDSIQYF.

CDR3 bases: TGCGCCAGCAGCCAAATCGGGAACACTGAAGCTTTCTTT. It codes for CASSQIGNTEAFF. V usage is TRBV5-1 and J usage is TRBJ1-1; D remains ambiguous. Germline V gives CDR1 SGHRS, CDR2 YFSETQ. This CDR3 comprises 13 residues. V was pared by 4 bases and J by 1 base, with 8 bases between.

The chain joins TRBV24-1 to TRBJ2-1; 9 bases line up with TRBD2. This CDR3 region has 15 residues. Per the germline V gene, CDR1 is KGHDR and CDR2 is SFDVKD. Trimming took 3 bases from V and 5 from J; bases not matched to a gene: 4. The CDR3 DNA reads as TGTGCCACCAGTGATGACCCTAGCGGGGACAATGAGCAGTTCTTC. It translates to CATSDDPSGDNEQFF.

The chain uses TRBV28 and TRBJ2-1; 8 nucleotides align to TRBD1. There are 16 residues in the CDR3. With V trimmed by 6 bases and J by 0 bases, 7 bases remained unmatched. Per the germline V gene, CDR1 is MDHEN and CDR2 is SYDVKM. The CDR3 coding sequence is TGTGCCAGCAGCCTCGACAGGGGAGTCTCCTACAATGAGCAGTTCTTC. Translating it yields CASSLDRGVSYNEQFF.

The chain has TRBV20-1 and TRBJ1-6; D remains ambiguous. The CDR3 loop spans 12 amino acids. Trimming stripped 1 base from V and 7 bases from J, with 5 bases between. Germline CDR1 and CDR2: DFQATT and SNEGSKA (reference sequence). The CDR3 region has the DNA TGCAGTGCTAGAGTGGGGAATTCACCCCTCCACTTT. This sequence encodes CSARVGNSPLHF.

The chain combines TRBV20-1 with TRBJ2-2; possibly TRBD2 for D (6 bases). The CDR3 extends over 13 amino acids. V lost 7 bases, J lost 3 bases, and 12 bases lay in between. The germline V gene has CDR1 DFQATT and CDR2 SNEGSKA (reference sequence). This CDR3 reads CSVEGRYTGELFF. The CDR3, as DNA: TGCAGTGTGGAGGGGCGATACACCGGGGAGCTGTTTTTT.

The chain uses TRBV24-1 and TRBJ1-2; 10 nucleotides line up with TRBD1. CDR3 length: 15 residues. V was clipped by 3 bases and J by 8 bases; unmatched bases: 8. Germline V CDR1 and CDR2: KGHDR, SFDVKD. The CDR3 DNA follows: TGTGCCACCAGTGATCCAACGGGACAGGGGTTAGGCTACACCTTC. It yields the protein CATSDPTGQGLGYTF.

In DNA form, the CDR3 reads TGTGCCAGCAGTTTCCGTTCCTCTGGGGCCAACGTCCTGACTTTC. Protein: CASSFRSSGANVLTF. The chain employs TRBV28 and TRBJ2-6, with D unclear. The germline V gene has CDR1 MDHEN and CDR2 SYDVKM. This CDR3 has 15 amino acids. V gave up 3 bases and J gave up 0 bases, with 6 bases separating them.

The chain joins TRBV29-1 to TRBJ1-1; 7 nucleotides agree with TRBD1. Germline assignment: CDR1 SQVTM and CDR2 ANQGSEA. The CDR3 has 12 amino acids. V shed 7 bases, J shed 4 bases, and the junction held 6 bases outside the gene matches. The CDR3 spells CSADRVATEAFF. DNA for the CDR3: TGCAGCGCAGACAGGGTGGCCACTGAAGCTTTCTTT.

The chain uses TRBV7-2 and TRBJ2-2, with 8 nucleotides matching TRBD1. V lost 5 bases to trimming and J lost 3 bases; unmatched junction nucleotides: 5. In germline, CDR1 is SGHTA, CDR2 FQGNSA. This CDR3 spans 15 amino acids. CDR3 loop: CASSLSGGDTGELFF. Written as DNA, the CDR3 is TGTGCCAGCAGCCTATCAGGGGGCGACACCGGGGAGCTGTTTTTT.

CDR3: CASSVSGNTGELFF. The CDR3 DNA sequence: TGTGCCAGCAGCGTGAGCGGGAACACCGGGGAGCTGTTTTTT. The chain links TRBV3-1 to TRBJ2-2, with D perhaps TRBD2 (5 bases). This CDR3 comprises 14 residues. Trimming left V 5 bases short and J 1 base short, with 8 bases between. From germline, CDR1 is LGHDT and CDR2 YNNKEL (reference sequence). The entire variable domain, with the rest obtained from reference TRBV3-1 and TRBJ2-2, is as follows: DTAVSQTPKYLVTQMGNDKSIKCEQNLGHDTMYWYKQDSKKFLKIMFSYNNKELIINETVPNRFSPKSPDKAHLNLHINSLELGDSAVYFCASSVSGNTGELFFGEGSRLTVL.

This chain uses TRBV20-1 with TRBJ2-1; the match to TRBD2 covers 9 bases. Germline-derived CDR1 and CDR2 are DFQATT and SNEGSKA (reference sequence). This CDR3 region has 14 residues. J gave up 6 bases and V 5 bases, and 8 bases lay outside the gene matches. The CDR3 reads CSAPISGSINEQFF. The CDR3 DNA follows: TGCAGTGCTCCAATTAGCGGGAGTATCAATGAGCAGTTCTTC.

J is TRBJ2-7 and V is TRBV12-3 or TRBV12-4; possible D gene TRBD2, 6 bases. Deletions cut 10 bases from V and 2 bases from J, with 15 bases between. This CDR3 comprises 13 residues. The CDR3 region is CATGRGSAYEQYF. The CDR3, as DNA: TGTGCCACCGGGCGGGGTAGCGCCTACGAGCAGTACTTC.

J is TRBJ2-6 and V is TRBV3-1; TRBD1 agrees at 7 bases. Germline V gene data show CDR1 as LGHDT and CDR2 as YNNKEL (reference sequence). With 2 bases clipped from V and 2 bases from J, the junction kept 6 bases outside the gene matches. This CDR3 spans 17 amino acids. The DNA for the CDR3 is TGTGCCAGCAGCCAAAGCCCCGACAGGGCTGGGGCCAACGTCCTGACTTTC. This translates into CASSQSPDRAGANVLTF.

The CDR3 DNA follows: TGTGCCAGCAAGGGAGAGGAGAACGAGCAGTACTTC. Protein sequence: CASKGEENEQYF. This chain uses TRBV2 with TRBJ2-7, with D maybe TRBD2 (5 bases). The CDR3 sequence is 12 residues long. Deletions cut 7 bases from V and 5 bases from J, with 12 bases between. Germline lookup yields CDR1 SNHLY and CDR2 FYNNEI.

The chain couples TRBV6-5 to TRBJ2-2; TRBD2 agrees at 8 bases. Germline V gene sequence: CDR1 MNHEY, CDR2 SVGAGI. Trimming cost V 6 bases and J 3 bases; bases outside gene matches: 3. CDR3 size: 14 residues. CDR3 DNA sequence: TGTGCCAGCAGAGGGACTAGATACACCGGGGAGCTGTTTTTT. This sequence encodes CASRGTRYTGELFF.

The chain couples TRBV29-1 to TRBJ2-5; 7 nucleotides line up with TRBD2. CDR3 length: 14 amino acids. Trimming cost V 3 bases and J 1 base; bases outside gene matches: 5. Germline V gives CDR1 SQVTM, CDR2 ANQGSEA. Here the CDR3 DNA reads TGCAGCGTTGACATGGGGGGGTTCCAAGAGACCCAGTACTTC. Translation: CSVDMGGFQETQYF.

The chain couples TRBV20-1 to TRBJ2-3; 7 bases map to TRBD2. This CDR3 is built from 14 residues. V lost 5 bases, J lost 2 bases, and 7 bases stayed unmatched. Germline V gene lookup returns CDR1 DFQATT and CDR2 SNEGSKA (reference sequence). The CDR3, as DNA: TGCAGTGCTGGGGGGGTTTTGGTCACAGATACGCAGTATTTT. Translating it yields CSAGGVLVTDTQYF.

The gene calls are TRBV3-1 and TRBJ2-7; weak D call: TRBD2 (5 bases). CDR3 length equals 13 residues. Germline CDR1 and CDR2: LGHDT and YNNKEL (reference sequence). V lost 1 base and J lost 6, with 10 bases in between. The CDR3 DNA reads TGTGCCAGCAGCCAAGCTGGACTGTTCGAGCAGTACTTC. It yields the protein CASSQAGLFEQYF.

This chain joins TRBV5-4 and TRBJ2-1, with D maybe TRBD2 (6 bases). Germline CDR1 and CDR2: SGHNT and YYREEE (reference sequence). V was pared by 5 bases and J by 6 bases, with 18 bases between. This CDR3 is built from 15 residues. The CDR3 loop reads CASRTGTLRSNEQFF. CDR3 coding DNA: TGTGCCAGCAGGACCGGGACTCTTCGAAGCAATGAGCAGTTCTTC.

V usage is TRBV9 and J usage is TRBJ2-7; a weak D match, TRBD1 (5 bases). This CDR3 is built from 14 residues. V lost 4 bases to trimming and J lost 0 bases, with 11 bases between them. CDR1 is SGDLS, CDR2 YYNGEE, per germline. The CDR3 bases are TGTGCCAGCAGCCCCAGGACACTCTCCTACGAGCAGTACTTC. Its translation is CASSPRTLSYEQYF.

The rearrangement uses TRBV5-1 and TRBJ2-1; D is possibly TRBD2 (6 bases). The germline V and J ends were trimmed by 2 bases and 5 bases, with 14 bases remaining between them. Germline CDR1 SGHRS, CDR2 YFSETQ. The CDR3 contains 15 residues. CDR3 in DNA: TGCGCCAGCAGCTTAACGGGAGAGATGGACAATGAGCAGTTCTTC. Translated: CASSLTGEMDNEQFF. Together with reference TRBV5-1 and TRBJ2-1, the CDR3 gives the full variable domain: KAGVTQTPRYLIKTRGQQVTLSCSPISGHRSVSWYQQTPGQGLQFLFEYFSETQRNKGNFPGRFSGRQFSNSRSEMNVSTLELGDSALYLCASSLTGEMDNEQFFGPGTRLTVL.

J is TRBJ2-7 and V is TRBV29-1; 9 bases align to TRBD1. Unmatched junction bases numbered 6, after V lost 6 bases and J lost 3 bases. Looked up from germline, CDR1 is SQVTM and CDR2 is ANQGSEA. This CDR3 has 13 residues. The CDR3 DNA reads TGCAGCGTGATGGACAGGGGCCACTACGAGCAGTACTTC. As protein: CSVMDRGHYEQYF.

This clonotype was counted between two and nine times. The chain employs TRBV12-3 or TRBV12-4 and TRBJ2-3; D perhaps matches TRBD1 (6 bases). The V gene lost 0 bases and the J gene lost 3 bases, with 10 bases spanning the gap. The CDR3 consists of 15 residues. The CDR3 spells CASSLAGGGTDTQYF. CDR3 DNA sequence: TGTGCCAGCAGTTTAGCTGGGGGCGGAACAGATACGCAGTATTTT.

The sample holds one count of this clonotype. The CDR3: CSVAAGQGSTDTQYF. Written as DNA, the CDR3 is TGCAGCGTTGCCGCCGGACAGGGGAGCACAGATACGCAGTATTTT. V and J are TRBV29-1 and TRBJ2-3, with 9 bases lining up with TRBD1. In germline, CDR1 is SQVTM, CDR2 ANQGSEA. With V trimmed by 4 bases and J by 0 bases, 5 bases remained unmatched. The CDR3 consists of 15 residues.